The clone carrying this T cell receptor beta chain was detected only once. TCRdb's table, derived via immunoSEQ multiplex PCR, lists solely in-frame clones and lacks some. Here the sample spans some 100,000 clones, 65% to 90% being singletons. The CDR3 covers 16 residues. Losses at the gene ends were 3 bases for V and 1 base for J; bases not matched to a gene: 6. Germline V gene lookup returns CDR1 LGHNA and CDR2 YNFKEQ. The data originate from a study of blood T cell repertoires in COVID-19. Categorization into cohorts depended on clinical history that participants reported. Symptom resolution, clearance, or two negative PCRs marked donors in Cohort 3 as recovered.

This chain uses TRBV4-2 with TRBJ1-3; TRBD1 matches 7 bases. This TCR derives from a woman between 45 and 65 years old who had recovered from COVID-19. The specimen was PBMCs or T cells enriched from blood (not recorded which). The CDR3 here is CASSQRGQTSGNTIYF. As DNA, the CDR3 is TGTGCCAGCAGCCAGAGGGGACAGACGTCTGGAAACACCATATATTTT.